A selection of T cell receptor beta chains follows, all from one sample in a study of T cell repertoires in cytomegalovirus infection. TCRdb re-called the reads with MiXCR, one entry per CDR3 protein. The sample lists about half a million distinct CDR3 sequences; around a third were seen once. Their antigens are not known. This specimen was cultured PBMCs, taken from culture after CMV antigen stimulation. The receptors shown here come from a human donor in good health (CMV status not recorded). Some clones in this sample may be carry-over from other donors' samples. Each CDR3 is given without its conserved first and last residue. D genes are given only for firm matches.

V gene: TRBV7-2; J gene: TRBJ1-2; D gene: TRBD1; CDR3 protein: ASSFGHSTHISTGGNGYT
V gene: TRBV7-3; J gene: TRBJ2-5; D gene: TRBD1; CDR3 protein: ASSSGQGQTQY
V gene: TRBV6-2/TRBV6-3; J gene: TRBJ2-1; D gene: TRBD2; CDR3 protein: ASSSYRLAGVNNEQF
V gene: TRBV27; J gene: TRBJ2-1; D gene: NA; CDR3 protein: ATTVMSGGGYNEQF
V gene: TRBV2; J gene: TRBJ2-3; D gene: NA; CDR3 protein: ASRPGPLGDTQY
V gene: TRBV7-2; J gene: TRBJ2-2; D gene: NA; CDR3 protein: ASSRAGGPGELF
V gene: TRBV7-2; J gene: TRBJ1-4; D gene: TRBD1; CDR3 protein: ASSLSYQGGEKLF
V gene: TRBV6-2/TRBV6-3; J gene: TRBJ2-2; D gene: NA; CDR3 protein: ASSLTSPGELF
V gene: TRBV7-2; J gene: TRBJ2-2; D gene: NA; CDR3 protein: ASSLARGLVTGELF
V gene: TRBV6-1; J gene: TRBJ2-5; D gene: TRBD1; CDR3 protein: ASEPGQGLRETQY
V gene: TRBV7-2; J gene: TRBJ1-1; D gene: NA; CDR3 protein: ASTADTEAF
V gene: TRBV6-5; J gene: TRBJ1-2; D gene: TRBD1; CDR3 protein: ASSYRGQGVAGYT
V gene: TRBV29-1; J gene: TRBJ2-1; D gene: TRBD2; CDR3 protein: SVEGSERGPYNEQF
V gene: TRBV20-1; J gene: TRBJ1-2; D gene: TRBD1; CDR3 protein: SASLKDRFGGFDGYT
V gene: TRBV7-2; J gene: TRBJ2-1; D gene: NA; CDR3 protein: ASSLARGTLDEQF
V gene: TRBV19; J gene: TRBJ2-3; D gene: TRBD2; CDR3 protein: ASRDQGLAGGYTDTQY
V gene: TRBV20-1; J gene: TRBJ1-6; D gene: NA; CDR3 protein: SVRGAGPYSPLH
V gene: TRBV7-6; J gene: TRBJ1-1; D gene: TRBD1; CDR3 protein: ASSLGQGTKAF
V gene: TRBV28; J gene: TRBJ1-5; D gene: TRBD1; CDR3 protein: ASSLLGQGARSNQPQH
V gene: TRBV19; J gene: TRBJ2-1; D gene: TRBD2; CDR3 protein: ASSTPGTSGSSSYNEQF
V gene: TRBV6-1; J gene: TRBJ1-1; D gene: NA; CDR3 protein: ASSYVRENTEAF
V gene: TRBV24-1; J gene: TRBJ2-5; D gene: NA; CDR3 protein: ATSDPGRAETQY
V gene: TRBV25-1; J gene: TRBJ2-2; D gene: NA; CDR3 protein: ASSVDYTGELF
V gene: TRBV27; J gene: TRBJ1-5; D gene: TRBD1; CDR3 protein: ASSALWTGGKSNQPQH
V gene: TRBV20-1; J gene: TRBJ2-3; D gene: TRBD2; CDR3 protein: SARRLAGVSDTQY
V gene: TRBV7-7; J gene: TRBJ2-3; D gene: NA; CDR3 protein: ASSPLTGPDTQY
V gene: TRBV3-1; J gene: TRBJ2-7; D gene: NA; CDR3 protein: ASSHELVREQY
V gene: TRBV12-5; J gene: TRBJ1-1; D gene: NA; CDR3 protein: ASKNGGTEAF
V gene: TRBV9; J gene: TRBJ2-5; D gene: NA; CDR3 protein: ASSVAVGETQY
V gene: TRBV5-1; J gene: TRBJ2-1; D gene: TRBD2; CDR3 protein: ASRKAGGGYNEQF
V gene: TRBV7-8; J gene: TRBJ2-1; D gene: NA; CDR3 protein: ASSSNAAGQDWDEQF